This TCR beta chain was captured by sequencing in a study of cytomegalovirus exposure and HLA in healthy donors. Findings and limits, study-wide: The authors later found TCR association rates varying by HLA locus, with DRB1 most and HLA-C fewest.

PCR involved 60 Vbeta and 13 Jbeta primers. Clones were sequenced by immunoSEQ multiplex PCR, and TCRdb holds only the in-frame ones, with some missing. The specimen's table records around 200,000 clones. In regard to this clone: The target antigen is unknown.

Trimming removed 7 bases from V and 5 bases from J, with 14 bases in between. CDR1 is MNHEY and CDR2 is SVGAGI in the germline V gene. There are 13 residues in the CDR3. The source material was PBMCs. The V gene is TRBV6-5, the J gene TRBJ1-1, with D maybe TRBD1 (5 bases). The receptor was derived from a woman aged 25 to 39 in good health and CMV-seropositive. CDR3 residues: CASITGTWTEAFF. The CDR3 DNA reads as TGTGCCAGCATTACGGGGACTTGGACTGAAGCTTTCTTT.